This T cell receptor beta chain was profiled in a study of T cells after yellow fever vaccination. Per the germline V gene, CDR1 is KGHDR and CDR2 is SFDVKD. The CDR3 has 13 residues. V trimming: 2 bases; J trimming: 4 bases; junction bases outside the gene matches: 0. MiXCR, applied by TCRdb to the 5' RACE reads, yields one record per CDR3 protein. The data hold roughly 400,000 distinct CDR3 sequences, with about 19% observed a single time. Findings of the study overall: Most primary-vaccination clones recurred post-booster (about 96% CD4, about 90% CD8). It was a weaker secondary response, yet one that peaked faster, at day 5 versus 15.

On this clonotype: Its antigen is unidentified.

This chain joins TRBV24-1 and TRBJ1-2, with TRBD1 matching 7 bases. This sequence originates from a man in his late teens or twenties who received the YFV17D yellow fever vaccine. This sample comprised PBMCs, obtained before the yellow fever booster vaccination. CDR3 DNA sequence: TGTGCCACCAGTGATTACAGGGGCTATGGCTACACCTTC. Protein: CATSDYRGYGYTF.